This TCR beta chain was captured by sequencing in a study of identical twins (dated by TCRdb to about 2016). With respect to the entire study: TCR alpha and beta repertoires from monozygotic twins, unrelated adults of various ages and cord blood were deep-sequenced to test whether fetal clonotypes persist. Replicate twin experiments were performed at different times using different library preparation protocols to rule out contamination. Findings and caveats that apply to the study as a whole: A weaker excess of twin sharing was found in beta out-of-frame sequences because the signal-to-noise ratio was lowered by fewer shared sequences. Conclusions relied on cross-sectional statistical analysis, since the same donors could not be followed over many years. Invariant T cells such as MAIT and iNKT could partly confound zero-insertion analyses, though diverse VJ usage argued against this for most clonotypes. Compared with coincidental sharing between unrelated individuals, out-of-frame TCR alpha sequences shared between twins had an excess of sequences with low generation probability. In monozygotic twins, out-of-frame TCR alpha sharing was systematically underestimated by recombination models, although the models agreed with sharing between unrelated individuals. Abundant cord blood beta clonotypes carried fewer insertions; young adult naive repertoires showed a weaker similar trend, while memory repertoires showed none.

Only healthy Caucasian donors were included. Three unrelated non-twin adults were also sequenced: a male aged 18 to 30, a male aged 50 to 60 and a female aged 50 to 60. Miltenyi CD45RO+ enrichment and human naive T-cell isolation kits were used to isolate memory (CD45RO+) and naive T cells from PBMC. Trimmed from V: 5 bases; trimmed from J: 6 bases; junction bases lacking a gene match: 4. Reading from cysteine to phenylalanine, the CDR3 counts 13 amino acids. Just CDR3 DNA is preserved here, 39 bases in frame from base 1. Library prep was done by 5' RACE. The instrument given in TCRdb is Illumina HiSeq 2000. Template switching introduced a universal primer binding site; the final cDNA contained a unique molecular identifier, enabling accurate counting of TCR cDNA molecules. Specific primers in the conserved constant-segment region were used to synthesize first-strand cDNA for the TCR alpha and beta chains. Each cDNA library was double barcoded, with a SMART-Mk sample barcode plus Illumina barcodes, to control for contamination. TruSeq adapter sequences and Illumina sample barcodes were added in two successive PCR steps. The TCR alpha and beta cDNA libraries were sequenced on the Illumina HiSeq platform using custom primers. Per the source publication's procedure: Raw reads were processed with MiGEC to extract unique molecular identifiers, and MiXCR was used to determine CDR3 positions. Recombination models were inferred per individual with the repgenHMM and IGoR tools using an EM algorithm. The tcR package in R was used for shared clonotype analysis, with sharing normalized by the product of cloneset sizes. To study raw recombination without the effects of thymic and clonal selection, out-of-frame nonproductive sequences were analyzed. The raw public reads went through TCRdb reprocessing: fastp at Q25, MiXCR clone calling, in-frame beta chains kept. Under each unique CDR3 protein, matching rows form one entry showing the most common genes and DNA. These V and J calls are TCRdb output, not the study's own analysis. This sample has some 710,000 distinct CDR3 sequences in its table, and 5.5% to 6.5% of those were observed once. The top ten hold roughly 1.8% of the sample.

Remarks on this clonotype: Its antigen is unknown. No much larger clone is present one base from it, and per-base qualities are unavailable.

This clonotype originated in a young man in good health. The chain couples TRBV12-3 or TRBV12-4 to TRBJ1-2; a stretch of 9 junction bases matches TRBD1. The sequencing sample was made of naive T cells sorted from blood. This specimen's cell subset or site label, interpreted: cells isolated with a human naive T-cell isolation kit. CDR3 loop: CASSTGGANGYTF. Read as DNA, the sequence is TGTGCCAGCAGTACAGGGGGCGCGAATGGCTACACCTTC.